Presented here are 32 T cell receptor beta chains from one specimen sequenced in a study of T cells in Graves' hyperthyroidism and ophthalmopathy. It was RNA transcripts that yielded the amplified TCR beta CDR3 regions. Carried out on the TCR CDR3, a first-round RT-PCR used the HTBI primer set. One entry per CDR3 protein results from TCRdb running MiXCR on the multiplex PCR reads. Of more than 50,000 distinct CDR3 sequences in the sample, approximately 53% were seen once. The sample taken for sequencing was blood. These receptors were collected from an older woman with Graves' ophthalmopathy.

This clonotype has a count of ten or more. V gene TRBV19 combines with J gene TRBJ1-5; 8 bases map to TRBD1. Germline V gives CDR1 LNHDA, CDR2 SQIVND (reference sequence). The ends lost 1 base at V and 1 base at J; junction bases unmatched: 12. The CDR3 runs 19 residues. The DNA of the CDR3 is TGTGCCAGTAGTATAGGATTTAGAGGACAGGGAGGGAGCAATCAGCCCCAGCATTTT. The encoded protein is CASSIGFRGQGGSNQPQHF.

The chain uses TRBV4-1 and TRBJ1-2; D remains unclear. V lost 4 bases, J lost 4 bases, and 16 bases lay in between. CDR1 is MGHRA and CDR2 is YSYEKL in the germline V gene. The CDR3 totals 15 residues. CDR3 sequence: CASSLGGRGGYGYTF. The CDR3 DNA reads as TGCGCCAGCAGCCTGGGAGGGCGAGGAGGCTATGGCTACACCTTC.

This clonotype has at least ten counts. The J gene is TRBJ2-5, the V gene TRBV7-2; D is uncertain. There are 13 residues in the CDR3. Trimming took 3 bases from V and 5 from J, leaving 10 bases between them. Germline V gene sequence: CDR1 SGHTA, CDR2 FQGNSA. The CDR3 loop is CASSFQIGETQYF. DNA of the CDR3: TGTGCCAGCAGCTTTCAGATAGGGGAGACCCAGTACTTC.

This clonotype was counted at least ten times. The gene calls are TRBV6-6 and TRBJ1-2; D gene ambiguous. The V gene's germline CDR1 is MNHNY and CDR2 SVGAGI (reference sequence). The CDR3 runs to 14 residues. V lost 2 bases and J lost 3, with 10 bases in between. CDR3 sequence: CASSYLGGDYGYTF. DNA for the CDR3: TGTGCCAGCAGTTACCTGGGTGGCGACTATGGCTACACCTTC.

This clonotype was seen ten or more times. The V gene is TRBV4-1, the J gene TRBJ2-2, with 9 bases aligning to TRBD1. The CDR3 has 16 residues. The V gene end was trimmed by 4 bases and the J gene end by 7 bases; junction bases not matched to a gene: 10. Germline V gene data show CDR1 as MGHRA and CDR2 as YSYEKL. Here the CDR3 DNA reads TGCGCCAGCAGCCTCCGTCCGGGACAGGGAATCGGGGAGCTGTTTTTT. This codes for CASSLRPGQGIGELFF.

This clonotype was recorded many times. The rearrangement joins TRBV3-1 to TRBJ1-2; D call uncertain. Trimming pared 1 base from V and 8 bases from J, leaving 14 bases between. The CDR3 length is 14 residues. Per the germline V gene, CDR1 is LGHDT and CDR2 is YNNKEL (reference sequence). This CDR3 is CASSQVVGLGGYTF. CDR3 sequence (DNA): TGTGCCAGCAGCCAAGTTGTGGGTTTAGGGGGCTACACCTTC.

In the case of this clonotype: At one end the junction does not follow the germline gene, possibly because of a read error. This chain's CDR3 is CGSSLGSEGYNEQLF. CDR3 nucleotide sequence: TGTGGCAGCAGCTTGGGTAGCGAGGGGTACAATGAGCAGCTCTTC. The chain combines TRBV5-4 with TRBJ2-1; D tentatively fits TRBD1 or TRBD2 (5 bases each). The CDR3 runs to 15 residues. The germline V gene has CDR1 SGHNT and CDR2 YYREEE (reference sequence).

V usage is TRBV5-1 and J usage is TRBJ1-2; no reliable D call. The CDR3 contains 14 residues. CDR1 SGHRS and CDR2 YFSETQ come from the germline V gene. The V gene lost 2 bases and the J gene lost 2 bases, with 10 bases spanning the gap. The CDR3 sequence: CASSFSSENYGYTF. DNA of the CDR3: TGCGCCAGCAGCTTTTCCTCAGAGAACTATGGCTACACCTTC.

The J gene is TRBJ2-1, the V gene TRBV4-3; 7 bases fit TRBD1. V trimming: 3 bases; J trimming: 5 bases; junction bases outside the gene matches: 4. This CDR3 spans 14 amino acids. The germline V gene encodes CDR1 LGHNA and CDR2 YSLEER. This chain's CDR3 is CASSQAQGDNEQFF. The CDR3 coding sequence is TGCGCCAGCAGCCAGGCGCAGGGGGACAATGAGCAGTTCTTC.

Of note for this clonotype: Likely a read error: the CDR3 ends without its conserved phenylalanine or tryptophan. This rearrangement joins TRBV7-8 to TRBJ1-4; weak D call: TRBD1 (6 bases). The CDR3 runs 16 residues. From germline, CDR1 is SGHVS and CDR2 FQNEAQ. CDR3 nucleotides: TGTGCCAGCAGCGACCGACAGGTTGCAACTAATGAGAAACTGTTTTCT. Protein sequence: CASSDRQVATNEKLFS.

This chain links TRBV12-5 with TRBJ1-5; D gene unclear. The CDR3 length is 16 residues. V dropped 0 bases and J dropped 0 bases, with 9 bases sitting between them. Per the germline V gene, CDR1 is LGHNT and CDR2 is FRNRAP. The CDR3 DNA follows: TGTGCTAGTGGTTTGGTAAGGAGCAATAGCAATCAGCCCCAGCATTTT. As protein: CASGLVRSNSNQPQHF.

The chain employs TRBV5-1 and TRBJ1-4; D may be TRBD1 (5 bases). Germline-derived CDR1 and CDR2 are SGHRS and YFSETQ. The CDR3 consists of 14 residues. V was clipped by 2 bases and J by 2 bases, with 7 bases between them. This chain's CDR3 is CASSFQGTNEKLFF. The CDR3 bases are TGCGCCAGCAGCTTTCAGGGTACTAATGAAAAACTGTTTTTT.

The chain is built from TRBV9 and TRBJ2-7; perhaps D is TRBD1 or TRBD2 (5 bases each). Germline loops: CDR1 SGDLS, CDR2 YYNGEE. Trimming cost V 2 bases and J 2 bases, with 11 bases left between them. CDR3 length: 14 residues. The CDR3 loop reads CASSVAPGPYEQYF. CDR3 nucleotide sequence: TGTGCCAGCAGCGTCGCCCCGGGGCCCTACGAGCAGTACTTC.

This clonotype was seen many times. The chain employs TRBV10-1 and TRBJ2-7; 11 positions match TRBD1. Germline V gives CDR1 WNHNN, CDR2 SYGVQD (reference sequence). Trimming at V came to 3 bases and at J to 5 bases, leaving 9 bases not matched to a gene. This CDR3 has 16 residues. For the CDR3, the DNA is TGCGCCAGCAGTGAATCCGGGACAGGGGGTTCAGACGAGCAGTACTTC. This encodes CASSESGTGGSDEQYF.

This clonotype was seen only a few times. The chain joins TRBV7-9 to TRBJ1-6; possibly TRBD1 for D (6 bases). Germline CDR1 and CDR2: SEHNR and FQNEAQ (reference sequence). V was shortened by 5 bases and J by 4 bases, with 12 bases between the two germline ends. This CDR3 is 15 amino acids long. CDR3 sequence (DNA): TGTGCCAGCAGCAAAGGACAGTATTATAATTCACCCCTCCACTTT. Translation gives CASSKGQYYNSPLHF.

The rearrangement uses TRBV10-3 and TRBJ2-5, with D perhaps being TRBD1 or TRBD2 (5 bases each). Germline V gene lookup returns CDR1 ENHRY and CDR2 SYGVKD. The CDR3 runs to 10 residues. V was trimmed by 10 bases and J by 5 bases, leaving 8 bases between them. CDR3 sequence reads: CATGRETQYF. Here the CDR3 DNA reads TGTGCCACGGGACGGGAGACCCAGTACTTC.

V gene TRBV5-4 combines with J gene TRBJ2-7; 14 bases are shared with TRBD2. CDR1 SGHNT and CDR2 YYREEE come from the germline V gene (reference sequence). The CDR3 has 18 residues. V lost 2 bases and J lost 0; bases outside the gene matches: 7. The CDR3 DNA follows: TGTGCCAGCAGCTTAGGGACTAGCGGGAGAGGGGGCTCCTACGAGCAGTACTTC. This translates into CASSLGTSGRGGSYEQYF.

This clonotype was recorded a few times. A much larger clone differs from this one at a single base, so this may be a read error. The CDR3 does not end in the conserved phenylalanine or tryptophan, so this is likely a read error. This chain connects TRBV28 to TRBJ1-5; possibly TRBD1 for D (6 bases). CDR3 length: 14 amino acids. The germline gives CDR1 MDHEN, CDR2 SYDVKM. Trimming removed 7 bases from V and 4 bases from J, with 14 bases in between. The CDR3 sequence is CASTQGFRNQPQHL. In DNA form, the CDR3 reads TGTGCCAGCACCCAGGGGTTCCGGAATCAGCCCCAGCATCTT.

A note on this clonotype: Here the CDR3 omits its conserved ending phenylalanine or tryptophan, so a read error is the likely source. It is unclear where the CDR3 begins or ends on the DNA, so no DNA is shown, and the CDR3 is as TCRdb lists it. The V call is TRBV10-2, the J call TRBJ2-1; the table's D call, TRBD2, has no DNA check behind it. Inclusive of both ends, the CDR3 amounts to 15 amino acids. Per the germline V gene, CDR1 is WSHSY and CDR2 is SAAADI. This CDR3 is CARKIGTSGLGERFL.

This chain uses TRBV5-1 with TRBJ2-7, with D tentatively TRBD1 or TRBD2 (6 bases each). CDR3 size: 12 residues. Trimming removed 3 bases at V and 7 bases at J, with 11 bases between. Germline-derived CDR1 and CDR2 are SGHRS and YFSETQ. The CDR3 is CASSWGAGEQYF. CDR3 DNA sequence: TGCGCCAGCAGCTGGGGGGCAGGGGAGCAGTACTTC.

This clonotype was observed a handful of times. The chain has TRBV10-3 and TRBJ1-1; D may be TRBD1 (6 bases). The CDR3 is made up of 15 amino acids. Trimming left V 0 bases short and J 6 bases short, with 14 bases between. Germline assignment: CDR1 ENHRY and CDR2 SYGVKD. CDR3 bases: TGTGCCATCAGTGAGTCGGGGGGCTACAGAGCTGAAGCTTTCTTT. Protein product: CAISESGGYRAEAFF.

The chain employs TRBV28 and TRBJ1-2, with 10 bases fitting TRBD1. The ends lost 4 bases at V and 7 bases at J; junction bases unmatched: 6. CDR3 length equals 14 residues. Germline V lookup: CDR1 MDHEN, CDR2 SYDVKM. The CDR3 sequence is CASSSRGTGVGYTF. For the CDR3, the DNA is TGTGCCAGCAGTTCCCGGGGGACAGGGGTTGGCTACACCTTC.

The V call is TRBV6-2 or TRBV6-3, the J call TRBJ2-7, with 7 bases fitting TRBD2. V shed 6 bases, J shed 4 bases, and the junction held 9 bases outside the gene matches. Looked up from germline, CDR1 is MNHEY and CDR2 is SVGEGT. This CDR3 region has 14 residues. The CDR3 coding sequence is TGTGCCAGCAGCGAAGGCGGGGGTAGGTACGAGCAGTACTTC. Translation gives CASSEGGGRYEQYF.

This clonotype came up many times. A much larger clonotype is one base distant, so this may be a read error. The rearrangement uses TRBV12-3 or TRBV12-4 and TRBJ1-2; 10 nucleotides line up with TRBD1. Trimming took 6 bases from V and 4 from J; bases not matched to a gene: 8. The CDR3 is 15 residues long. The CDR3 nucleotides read TGTGCCAGCAGCCTCCGGGACAGGGGAGCCTATGGCTACACCTTC. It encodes CASSLRDRGAYGYTF.

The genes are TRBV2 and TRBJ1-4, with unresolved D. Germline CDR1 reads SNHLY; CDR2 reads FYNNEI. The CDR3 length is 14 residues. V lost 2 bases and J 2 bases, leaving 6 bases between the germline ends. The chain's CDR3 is CASSEQGTNEKLFF. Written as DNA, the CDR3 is TGTGCCAGCAGTGAACAAGGGACTAATGAAAAACTGTTTTTT.

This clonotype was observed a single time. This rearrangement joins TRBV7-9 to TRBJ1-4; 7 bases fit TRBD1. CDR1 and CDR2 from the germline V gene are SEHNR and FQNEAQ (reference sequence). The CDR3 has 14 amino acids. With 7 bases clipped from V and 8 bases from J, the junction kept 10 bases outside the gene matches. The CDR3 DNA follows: TGTGCCAGCACTCCGGATGGCAGGGGGGAAAAACTGTTTTTT. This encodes CASTPDGRGEKLFF.

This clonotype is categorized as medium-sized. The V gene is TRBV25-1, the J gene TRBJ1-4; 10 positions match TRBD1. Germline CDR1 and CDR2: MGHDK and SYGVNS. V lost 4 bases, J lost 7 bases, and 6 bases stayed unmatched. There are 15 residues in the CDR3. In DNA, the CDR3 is TGTGCCAGCAGTGGGTGGGACAGGGGATCTGAAAAACTGTTTTTT. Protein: CASSGWDRGSEKLFF.

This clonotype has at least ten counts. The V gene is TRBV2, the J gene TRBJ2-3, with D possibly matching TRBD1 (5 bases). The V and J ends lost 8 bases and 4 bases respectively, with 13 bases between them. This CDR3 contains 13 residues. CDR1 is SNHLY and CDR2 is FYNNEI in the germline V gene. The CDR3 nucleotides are TGTGCCAGCTTGGGGCAGCAAGCAGATACGCAGTATTTT. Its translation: CASLGQQADTQYF.

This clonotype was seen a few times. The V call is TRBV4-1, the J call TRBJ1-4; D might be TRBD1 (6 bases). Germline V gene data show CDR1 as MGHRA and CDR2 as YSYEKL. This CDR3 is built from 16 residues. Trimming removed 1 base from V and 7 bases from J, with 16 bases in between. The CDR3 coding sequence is TGCGCCAGCAGCCAAGTAGGAGCCGGGGGCGTTGAAAAACTGTTTTTT. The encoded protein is CASSQVGAGGVEKLFF.

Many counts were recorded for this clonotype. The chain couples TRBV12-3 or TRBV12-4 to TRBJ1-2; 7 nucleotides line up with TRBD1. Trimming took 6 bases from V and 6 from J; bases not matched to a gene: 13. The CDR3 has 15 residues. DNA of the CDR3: TGTGCCAGCAGCCCCCGACAGGGAGGGTGGGATGGCTACACCTTC. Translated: CASSPRQGGWDGYTF.

CDR3 protein: CASSFKGHEQFF. The CDR3 DNA is TGTGCCAGCAGCTTTAAGGGCCATGAGCAGTTCTTC. The V gene is TRBV7-8, the J gene TRBJ2-1; D gene unclear. CDR3 size: 12 residues. Germline values: CDR1 SGHVS, CDR2 FQNEAQ. Trimming cost V 3 bases and J 8 bases, with 8 bases left between them.

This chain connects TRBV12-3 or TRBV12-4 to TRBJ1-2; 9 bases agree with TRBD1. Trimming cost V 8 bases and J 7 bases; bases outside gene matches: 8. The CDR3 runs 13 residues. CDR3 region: CASASWDRVGYTF. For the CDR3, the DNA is TGTGCCAGCGCCTCATGGGACAGGGTTGGCTACACCTTC.